Listed below are T cell receptor beta chains from one sample, sequenced in a study of early T cells in non-severe SARS-CoV-2 infection. TCRdb fed the 5' RACE reads into MiXCR, producing one record per CDR3 protein. In the table there are approximately 39,000 distinct CDR3 sequences, about 4.5% of which are singletons. The sample consisted of whole blood. The receptors here all came from an adult who was a healthcare worker with PCR-confirmed SARS-CoV-2 infection or an uninfected control (not recorded which). The CDR3 runs from the conserved cysteine through the conserved F or W. The D gene is left open where the match is weak. Where a row states a size, it is once, few, many or the class of an expanded clone; other rows omit it.

CASTPDLNTEAFF,TGTGCCAGCACTCCAGATTTGAACACTGAAGCTTTCTTT,many,.,TRBV2,TRBJ1-1
CASKGQGDSPLHF,TGCGCCAGCAAAGGGCAGGGAGATTCACCCCTCCACTTT,many,.,TRBV5-1,TRBJ1-6
CASSLEVNRDEQFF,TGCGCCAGCAGCTTGGAGGTTAACAGGGATGAGCAGTTCTTC,few,.,TRBV5-1,TRBJ2-1
CATQGLPNTEAFF,TGTGCCACCCAAGGTTTACCGAACACTGAAGCTTTCTTT,many,.,TRBV10-3,TRBJ1-1
CASSYRLGTGSDSPLHF,TGTGCCAGCAGTTATCGCCTGGGGACAGGTTCGGATTCACCCCTCCACTTT,.,TRBD1,TRBV6-5,TRBJ1-6
CAIRTRGQETQYF,TGTGCCATCAGAACCAGGGGGCAAGAGACCCAGTACTTC,many,TRBD1,TRBV10-3,TRBJ2-5
CASGKGGNQPQHF,TGTGCCAGCGGTAAAGGGGGGAATCAGCCCCAGCATTTT,many,.,TRBV6-6,TRBJ1-5
CASSLILAGGPYEQYF,TGTGCCAGCAGTCTCATTCTAGCGGGGGGCCCCTACGAGCAGTACTTC,many,TRBD2,TRBV12-3/TRBV12-4,TRBJ2-7
CASSPGRGFYNEQFF,TGTGCCAGCAGCCCGGGGCGGGGGTTTTACAATGAGCAGTTCTTC,many,TRBD2,TRBV12-3/TRBV12-4,TRBJ2-1
CASSPQRAPGNTIYF,TGTGCCAGCTCACCTCAGAGAGCTCCTGGAAACACCATATATTTT,many,.,TRBV18,TRBJ1-3
CASRSAGGGYNEQFF,TGTGCCAGCAGGAGTGCGGGGGGTGGCTACAATGAGCAGTTCTTC,once,TRBD2,TRBV12-3/TRBV12-4,TRBJ2-1
CASAPPGPTFGYTF,TGTGCCAGCGCCCCCCCGGGACCCACGTTCGGCTACACCTTC,many,.,TRBV7-6,TRBJ1-2
CASSQVADTQYF,TGTGCCAGCAGCCAAGTTGCAGATACGCAGTATTTT,few,.,TRBV3-1,TRBJ2-3
CASSPRGNNEQFF,TGTGCCAGCAGCCCCCGGGGGAACAATGAGCAGTTCTTC,.,.,TRBV13,TRBJ2-1
CASSLPTSGGITPYNEQFF,TGTGCCAGCTCACTGCCGACTAGCGGGGGGATAACCCCCTACAATGAGCAGTTCTTC,many,TRBD2,TRBV18,TRBJ2-1
CASSDGLAAHTGELFF,TGTGCCAGCAGTGACGGACTAGCGGCCCACACCGGGGAGCTGTTTTTT,many,TRBD2,TRBV6-6,TRBJ2-2
CASSVEAGPRGTEAFF,TGTGCCAGCAGCGTAGAGGCAGGCCCGAGGGGCACTGAAGCTTTCTTT,many,.,TRBV9,TRBJ1-1
CASRPFAGDTGELFF,TGCGCCAGCAGACCCTTTGCGGGGGATACCGGGGAGCTGTTTTTT,few,TRBD2,TRBV5-1,TRBJ2-2
CASSFGDGYGYTF,TGTGCCAGCAGCTTTGGAGACGGGTATGGCTACACCTTC,.,.,TRBV7-9,TRBJ1-2
CATSKWPTEKLFF,TGTGCCACCAGTAAGTGGCCCACTGAAAAACTGTTTTTT,many,.,TRBV15,TRBJ1-4
CAIGERNTEAFF,TGTGCCATCGGGGAGAGAAACACTGAAGCTTTCTTT,many,.,TRBV10-3,TRBJ1-1
CASSFGQGRTEAFF,TGTGCCAGCAGTTTCGGACAGGGTCGCACTGAAGCTTTCTTT,many,TRBD1,TRBV6-2/TRBV6-3,TRBJ1-1
CATSSTRLAGDYTGELFF,TGTGCCACCAGCAGTACCCGACTAGCGGGGGACTACACCGGGGAGCTGTTTTTT,many,TRBD2,TRBV15,TRBJ2-2
CASASLWGREQETQYF,TGTGCCAGCGCTTCTCTATGGGGCAGGGAGCAAGAGACCCAGTACTTC,.,.,TRBV6-5,TRBJ2-5
CASSFGSTGELFF,TGTGCCAGCAGCTTCGGAAGCACCGGGGAGCTGTTTTTT,.,.,TRBV7-9,TRBJ2-2
CASSLAAGGPDTQYF,TGTGCCAGCAGCTTAGCTGCGGGGGGGCCAGATACGCAGTATTTT,many,TRBD2,TRBV7-2,TRBJ2-3
CASSLATRGTQETQYF,TGTGCCAGCAGCTTAGCTACGAGAGGGACACAAGAGACCCAGTACTTC,many,.,TRBV7-6,TRBJ2-5
CASSPLPRPEAFF,TGTGCCAGCAGTCCCCTGCCCAGGCCTGAAGCTTTCTTT,.,.,TRBV27,TRBJ1-1
CASSFGGPSHNEQFF,TGTGCCAGCAGCTTCGGGGGGCCTTCCCACAATGAGCAGTTCTTC,many,.,TRBV7-9,TRBJ2-1
CASSPLGTGQEQYF,TGTGCCAGCTCACCCCTCGGGACAGGCCAGGAGCAGTACTTC,many,TRBD1,TRBV18,TRBJ2-7
CASSPHGAPRETQYF,TGCGCCAGCAGCCCACATGGGGCCCCAAGGGAGACCCAGTACTTC,.,.,TRBV5-1,TRBJ2-5
CSAPPPRGGANEQFF,TGCAGTGCTCCTCCCCCCCGGGGGGGGGCGAATGAGCAGTTCTTC,.,TRBD2,TRBV20-1,TRBJ2-1
CASSSDRENEKLFF,TGTGCCAGCAGCTCGGACAGGGAAAATGAAAAACTGTTTTTT,many,TRBD1,TRBV7-9,TRBJ1-4
CASSELAPTDTQYF,TGTGCCAGCAGCGAATTAGCCCCCACAGATACGCAGTATTTT,few,.,TRBV2,TRBJ2-3
CASSTKELSKGAGMTDTQYF,TGTGCCAGCAGCACCAAAGAATTAAGTAAGGGCGCTGGCATGACAGATACGCAGTATTTT,many,.,TRBV7-9,TRBJ2-3